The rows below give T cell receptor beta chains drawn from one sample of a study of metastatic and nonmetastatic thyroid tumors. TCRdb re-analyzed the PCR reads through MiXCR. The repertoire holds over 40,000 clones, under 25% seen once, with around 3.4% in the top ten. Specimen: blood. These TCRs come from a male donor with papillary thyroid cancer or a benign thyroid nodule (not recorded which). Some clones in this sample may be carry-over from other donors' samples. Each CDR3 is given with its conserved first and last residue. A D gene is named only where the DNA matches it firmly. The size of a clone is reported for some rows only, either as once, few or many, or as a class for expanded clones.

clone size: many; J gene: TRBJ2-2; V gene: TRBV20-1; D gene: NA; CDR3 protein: CSAPGSGNTGELFF; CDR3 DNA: TGCAGTGCCCCAGGGAGCGGTAACACCGGGGAGCTGTTTTTT
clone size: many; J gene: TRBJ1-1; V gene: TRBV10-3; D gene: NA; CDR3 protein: CAISESFGMNTEAFF; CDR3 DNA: TGTGCCATCAGTGAGTCCTTCGGGATGAACACTGAAGCTTTCTTT
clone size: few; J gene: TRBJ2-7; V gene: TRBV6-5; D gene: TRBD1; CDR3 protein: CASSNRGWEQYF; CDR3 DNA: TGTGCCAGCAGTAACAGGGGGTGGGAGCAGTACTTC
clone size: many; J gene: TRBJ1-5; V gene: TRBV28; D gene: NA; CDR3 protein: CASSPQVEGNQPQHF; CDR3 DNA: TGTGCCAGCAGTCCACAGGTAGAGGGCAATCAGCCCCAGCATTTT
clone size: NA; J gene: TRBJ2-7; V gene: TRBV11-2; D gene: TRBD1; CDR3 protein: CASSRNRRDRTYYEQYF; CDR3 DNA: TGTGCCAGCAGCCGAAACCGCCGGGACAGGACCTACTACGAGCAGTACTTC
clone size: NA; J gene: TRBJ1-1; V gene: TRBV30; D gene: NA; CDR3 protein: CAWSGGYTEAFF; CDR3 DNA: TGTGCCTGGAGTGGAGGGTACACTGAAGCTTTCTTT
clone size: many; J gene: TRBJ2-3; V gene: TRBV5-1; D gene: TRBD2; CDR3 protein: CASSRTSAPSTDTQYF; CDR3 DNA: TGCGCCAGCAGCCGGACTAGCGCCCCTAGCACAGATACGCAGTATTTT
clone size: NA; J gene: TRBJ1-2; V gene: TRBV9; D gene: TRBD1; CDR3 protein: CASSVEDRGVRGYTF; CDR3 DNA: TGTGCCAGCAGCGTAGAAGACAGGGGCGTCCGGGGCTACACCTTC
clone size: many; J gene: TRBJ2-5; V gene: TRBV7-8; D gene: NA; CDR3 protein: CASSLGVEETQYF; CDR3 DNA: TGTGCCAGCAGCCTAGGGGTCGAAGAGACCCAGTACTTC
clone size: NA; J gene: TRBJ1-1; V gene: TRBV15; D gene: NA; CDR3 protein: CATSRDSQRVTEAFF; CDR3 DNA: TGTGCCACCAGCAGAGATTCCCAGCGGGTCACTGAAGCTTTCTTT
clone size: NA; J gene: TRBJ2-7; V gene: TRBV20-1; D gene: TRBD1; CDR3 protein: CSASLTGAYEQYF; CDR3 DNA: TGCAGTGCTAGTCTGACAGGGGCCTACGAGCAGTACTTC
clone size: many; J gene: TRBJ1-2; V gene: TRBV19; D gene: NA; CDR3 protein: CASRSAGIDYGYTF; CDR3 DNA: TGTGCCAGTAGATCCGCAGGAATCGACTATGGCTACACCTTC
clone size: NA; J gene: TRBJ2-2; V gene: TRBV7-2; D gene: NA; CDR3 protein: CASSFTSRTGELFF; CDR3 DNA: TGTGCCAGCAGCTTTACGAGCCGCACCGGGGAGCTGTTTTTT
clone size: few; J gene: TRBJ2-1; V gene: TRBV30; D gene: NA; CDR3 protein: CAWSPPPDNEQFF; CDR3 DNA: TGTGCCTGGAGTCCGCCCCCTGACAATGAGCAGTTCTTC
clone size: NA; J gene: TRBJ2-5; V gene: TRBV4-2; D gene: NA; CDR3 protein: CASSQAYGTSETQYF; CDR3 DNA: TGTGCCAGCAGCCAAGCTTATGGTACTTCAGAGACCCAGTACTTC
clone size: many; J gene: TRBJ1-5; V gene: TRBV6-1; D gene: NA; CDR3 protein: CASRIDGTSKPQHF; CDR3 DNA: TGTGCCAGCAGAATCGACGGGACTTCTAAGCCCCAGCATTTT
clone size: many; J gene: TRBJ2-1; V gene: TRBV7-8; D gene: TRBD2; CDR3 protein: CASSVLSLAGGEWGNEQFF; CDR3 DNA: TGTGCCAGCAGCGTCCTTTCACTAGCGGGAGGCGAGTGGGGGAATGAGCAGTTCTTC
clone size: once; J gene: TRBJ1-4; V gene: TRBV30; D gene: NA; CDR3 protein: CAWSVPGGKLFF; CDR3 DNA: TGTGCCTGGAGTGTACCAGGCGGAAAACTGTTTTTT
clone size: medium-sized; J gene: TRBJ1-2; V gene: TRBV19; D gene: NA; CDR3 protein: CASKRRDYGYTF; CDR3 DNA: TGTGCCAGCAAGAGGAGAGACTATGGCTACACCTTC
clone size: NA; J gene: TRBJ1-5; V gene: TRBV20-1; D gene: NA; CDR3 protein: CSARDSPNQPQHF; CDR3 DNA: TGCAGTGCTAGGGACAGTCCTAATCAGCCCCAGCATTTT
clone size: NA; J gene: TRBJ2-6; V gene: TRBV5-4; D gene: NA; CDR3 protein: CASSLEGGTSGANVLNF; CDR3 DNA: TGTGCCAGCAGCCTGGAGGGGGGAACCTCTGGGGCCAACGTACTGAATTTC
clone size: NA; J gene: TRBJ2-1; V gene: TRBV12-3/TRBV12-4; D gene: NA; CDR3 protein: CASSLGGALPYNEQFF; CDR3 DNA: TGTGCCAGCAGTTTAGGGGGGGCCCTACCCTACAATGAGCAGTTCTTC
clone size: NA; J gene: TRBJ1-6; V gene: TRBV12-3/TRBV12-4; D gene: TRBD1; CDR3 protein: CASTPGTEHSPLHF; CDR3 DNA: TGTGCCAGCACCCCCGGGACAGAACATTCACCCCTCCACTTT
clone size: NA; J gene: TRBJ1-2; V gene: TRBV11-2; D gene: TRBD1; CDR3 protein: CASSQTSGTADNYGYTF; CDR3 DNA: TGTGCCAGCAGCCAGACCTCCGGGACAGCCGACAACTATGGCTACACCTTC
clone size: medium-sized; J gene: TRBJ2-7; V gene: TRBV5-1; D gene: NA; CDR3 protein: CASSSGTLTYEQYF; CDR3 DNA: TGCGCCAGCAGCTCCGGGACGTTAACCTACGAGCAGTACTTC
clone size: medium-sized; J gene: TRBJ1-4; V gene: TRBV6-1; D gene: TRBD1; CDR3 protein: CASSSRTGQGDEKLFF; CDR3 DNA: TGTGCCAGCAGTTCCCGTACCGGACAGGGGGATGAAAAACTGTTTTTT
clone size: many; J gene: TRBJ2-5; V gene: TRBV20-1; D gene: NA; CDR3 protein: CSARHRVGEETQYF; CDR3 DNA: TGCAGTGCTAGGCACAGGGTCGGTGAAGAGACCCAGTACTTC
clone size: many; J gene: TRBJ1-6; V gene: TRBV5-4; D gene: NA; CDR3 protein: CASSLGRGTNSPLHF; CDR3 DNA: TGTGCCAGCAGCTTGGGTCGGGGTACTAATTCACCCCTCCACTTT
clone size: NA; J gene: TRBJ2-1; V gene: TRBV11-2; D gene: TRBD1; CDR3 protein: CASSPPGQGNNEQFF; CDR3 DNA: TGTGCCAGCAGCCCCCCGGGACAGGGGAACAATGAGCAGTTCTTC
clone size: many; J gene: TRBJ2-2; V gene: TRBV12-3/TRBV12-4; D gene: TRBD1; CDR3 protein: CASSFGQVSGELFF; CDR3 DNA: TGTGCCAGCAGTTTTGGACAGGTATCCGGGGAGCTGTTTTTT
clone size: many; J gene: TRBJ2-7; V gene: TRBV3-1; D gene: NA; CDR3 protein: CASSQDALNSYEQYF; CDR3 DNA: TGTGCCAGCAGCCAAGACGCACTAAACTCCTACGAGCAGTACTTC
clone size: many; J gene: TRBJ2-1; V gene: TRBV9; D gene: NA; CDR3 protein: CASSVGGNYNEQFF; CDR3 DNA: TGTGCCAGCAGCGTAGGAGGTAACTACAATGAGCAGTTCTTC
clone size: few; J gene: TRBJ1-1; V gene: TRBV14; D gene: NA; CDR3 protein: CASSQDDTEAFF; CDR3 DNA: TGTGCCAGCAGCCAAGATGACACTGAAGCTTTCTTT
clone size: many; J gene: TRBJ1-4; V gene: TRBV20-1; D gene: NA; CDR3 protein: CSASPVNEKLFF; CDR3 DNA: TGCAGTGCTAGTCCCGTTAATGAAAAACTGTTTTTT
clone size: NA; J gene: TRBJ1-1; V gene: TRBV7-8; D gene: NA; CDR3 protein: CASSARYRNTEAFF; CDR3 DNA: TGTGCCAGCAGCGCCCGATACAGGAACACTGAAGCTTTCTTT
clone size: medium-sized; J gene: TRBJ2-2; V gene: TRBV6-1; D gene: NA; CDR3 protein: CASTAPGTASNTGELFF; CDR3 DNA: TGTGCCAGCACTGCGCCCGGGACGGCGTCGAACACCGGGGAGCTGTTTTTT
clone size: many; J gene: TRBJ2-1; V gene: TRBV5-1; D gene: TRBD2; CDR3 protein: CASSGGTGTSSYNEQFF; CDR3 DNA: TGCGCCAGCAGCGGAGGAACAGGGACTAGCTCCTACAATGAGCAGTTCTTC
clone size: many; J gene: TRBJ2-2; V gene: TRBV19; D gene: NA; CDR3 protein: CASSIGLDTGELFF; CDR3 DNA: TGTGCCAGTAGTATAGGGCTCGACACCGGGGAGCTGTTTTTT
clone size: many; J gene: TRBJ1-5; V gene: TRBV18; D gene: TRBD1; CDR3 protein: CASSPTTGQGGQPQHF; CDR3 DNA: TGTGCCAGCTCACCGACCACTGGACAGGGAGGTCAGCCCCAGCATTTT
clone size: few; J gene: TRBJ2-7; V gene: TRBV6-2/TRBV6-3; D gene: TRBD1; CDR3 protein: CASSYPTGGSYEQYF; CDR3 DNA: TGTGCCAGCAGTTACCCAACAGGGGGCTCCTACGAGCAGTACTTC
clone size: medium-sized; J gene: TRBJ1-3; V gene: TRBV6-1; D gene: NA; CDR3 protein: CASNRLSGNTIYF; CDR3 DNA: TGTGCCAGCAATCGGCTCTCTGGAAACACCATATATTTT
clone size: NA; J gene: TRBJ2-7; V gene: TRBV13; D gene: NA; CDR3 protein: CASSLGGQVYEQYF; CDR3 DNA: TGTGCCAGCAGCTTAGGAGGGCAAGTCTACGAGCAGTACTTC
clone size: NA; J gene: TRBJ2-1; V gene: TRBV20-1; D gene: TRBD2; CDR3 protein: CSARLAGGLGEQFF; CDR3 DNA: TGCAGTGCTCGACTAGCGGGAGGGCTGGGTGAGCAGTTCTTC
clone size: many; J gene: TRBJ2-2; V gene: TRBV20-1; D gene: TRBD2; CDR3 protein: CSARRLTSGLNTGELFF; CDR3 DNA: TGCAGTGCTAGGAGACTAACTAGCGGCTTGAACACCGGGGAGCTGTTTTTT
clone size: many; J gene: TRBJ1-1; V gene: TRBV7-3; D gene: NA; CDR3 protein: CASSHDSYITEAFF; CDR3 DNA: TGTGCCAGCAGTCACGACAGCTATATCACTGAAGCTTTCTTT
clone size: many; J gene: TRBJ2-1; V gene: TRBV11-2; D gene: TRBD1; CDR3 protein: CASSDDRGLSYNEQFF; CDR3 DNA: TGTGCCAGCAGCGATGACAGGGGTTTATCCTACAATGAGCAGTTCTTC
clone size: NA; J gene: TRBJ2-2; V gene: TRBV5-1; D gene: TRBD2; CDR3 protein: CASSLSGRADTGELFF; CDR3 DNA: TGCGCCAGCAGCTTAAGCGGGAGGGCCGACACCGGGGAGCTGTTTTTT
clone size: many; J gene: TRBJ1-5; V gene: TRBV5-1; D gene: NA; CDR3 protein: CASSSGAGDGPQHF; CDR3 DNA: TGCGCCAGCAGCTCGGGGGCAGGTGATGGGCCCCAGCATTTT
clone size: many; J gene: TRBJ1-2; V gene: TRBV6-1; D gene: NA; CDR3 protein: CASSRGGTGFYGYTF; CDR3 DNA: TGTGCCAGCAGCCGGGGGGGTACAGGGTTCTATGGCTACACCTTC
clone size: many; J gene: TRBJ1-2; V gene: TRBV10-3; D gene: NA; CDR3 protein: CAISPLRDYGYTF; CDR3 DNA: TGTGCCATCAGTCCCCTCAGGGACTATGGCTACACCTTC
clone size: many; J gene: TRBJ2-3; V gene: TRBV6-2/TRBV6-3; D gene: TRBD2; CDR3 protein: CASSSLRLAGVTDTQYF; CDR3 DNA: TGTGCCAGCAGTTCGCTCCGACTAGCGGGAGTCACAGATACGCAGTATTTT
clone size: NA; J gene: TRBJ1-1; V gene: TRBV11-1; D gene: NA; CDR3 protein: CASIFLPQITIGGTEAFF; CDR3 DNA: TGTGCCAGCATCTTCCTCCCCCAGATTACGATTGGGGGCACTGAAGCTTTCTTT
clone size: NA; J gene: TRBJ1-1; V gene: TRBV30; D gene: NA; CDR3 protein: CAWREYSGGTEAFF; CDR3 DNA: TGTGCCTGGAGGGAATACTCGGGAGGTACTGAAGCTTTCTTT
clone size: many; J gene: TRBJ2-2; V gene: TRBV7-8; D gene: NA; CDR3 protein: CASSLAGGTRAGELFF; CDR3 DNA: TGTGCCAGCAGCTTAGCTGGTGGTACTAGGGCCGGGGAGCTGTTTTTT
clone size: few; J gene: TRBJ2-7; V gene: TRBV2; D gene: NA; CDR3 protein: CASSEGMSYEQYF; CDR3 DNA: TGTGCCAGCAGTGAAGGGATGAGCTACGAGCAGTACTTC
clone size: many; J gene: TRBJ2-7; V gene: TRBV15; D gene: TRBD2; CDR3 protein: CATRSGSVYEQYF; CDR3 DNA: TGTGCCACCAGGAGCGGGAGTGTTTACGAGCAGTACTTC
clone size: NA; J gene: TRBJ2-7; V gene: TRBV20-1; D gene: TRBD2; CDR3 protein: CSARGSGGLSYEQYF; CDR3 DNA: TGCAGTGCTAGAGGGAGCGGGGGCCTCTCCTACGAGCAGTACTTC
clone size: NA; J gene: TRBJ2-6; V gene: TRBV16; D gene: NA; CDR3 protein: CASSQRAWASGANVLTF; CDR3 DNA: TGTGCCAGCAGCCAGAGGGCTTGGGCCTCTGGGGCCAACGTCCTGACTTTC
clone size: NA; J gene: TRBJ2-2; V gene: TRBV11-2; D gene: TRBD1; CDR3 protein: CASSLGLGQGPNTGELFF; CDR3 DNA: TGTGCCAGCAGCTTAGGTCTGGGACAGGGCCCGAACACCGGGGAGCTGTTTTTT
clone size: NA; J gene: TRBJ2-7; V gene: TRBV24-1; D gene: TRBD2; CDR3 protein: CATSEVAGNYEQYF; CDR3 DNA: TGTGCCACCAGTGAAGTAGCGGGAAACTACGAGCAGTACTTC